The 14 T cell receptor beta chains below were found in one sample sequenced in a study of cytomegalovirus exposure and HLA in healthy donors. The PCR contained 60 Vbeta and 13 Jbeta primers. TCRdb keeps only in-frame clones here, not all; method: immunoSEQ multiplex PCR. The sample has some 150,000 clones; nearly 10% are singletons. The sequenced sample was PBMCs. These receptor sequences come from a man aged 50 or older in good health and CMV-seronegative.

The gene calls are TRBV7-2 and TRBJ2-7, with a weak D call TRBD2 (5 bases). Between the trimmed V and J ends, which lost 1 base and 0 bases, there was a span of 10 bases. The CDR3 length is 15 residues. CDR1 is SGHTA, CDR2 FQGNSA, per germline. CDR3 in DNA: TGTGCCAGCAGCTTAGGGCAGCGGTTCTCCTACGAGCAGTACTTC. Translated: CASSLGQRFSYEQYF.

The CDR3 region has the DNA TGTGCCAGCAGTTACTCCCCGCAGCGGGGTTACAATGAGCAGTTCTTC. It yields the protein CASSYSPQRGYNEQFF. The chain carries TRBV6-5 and TRBJ2-1; 7 nucleotides match TRBD2. J lost 4 bases, V lost 0 bases, and 6 bases had no gene match. The CDR3 spans 16 residues. Germline loops: CDR1 MNHEY, CDR2 SVGAGI.

This clone was found a few times. The V and J genes are TRBV5-1 and TRBJ2-3; TRBD2 aligns across 11 bases. The germline V gene has CDR1 SGHRS and CDR2 YFSETQ. This CDR3 has 14 residues. V lost 7 bases, J lost 5 bases, and 6 bases stayed unmatched. This chain's CDR3 is CASYSGGAEDTQYF. The CDR3, as DNA: TGCGCCAGCTATAGCGGGGGGGCAGAAGATACGCAGTATTTT.

J is TRBJ1-4 and V is TRBV6-1, with D possibly being TRBD1 (6 bases). Between the trimmed V and J ends, which lost 6 bases and 4 bases, there was a span of 12 bases. This CDR3 spans 14 amino acids. CDR1 and CDR2 from the germline V gene are MNHNS and SASEGT. DNA for the CDR3: TGTGCCAGCAGGATCACCAGGGGTAATGAAAAACTGTTTTTT. It encodes CASRITRGNEKLFF.

This clone occurred a few times. The chain is built from TRBV19 and TRBJ1-4, with 11 bases identical to TRBD1. CDR1 is LNHDA and CDR2 is SQIVND in the germline V gene (reference sequence). V lost 7 bases, J lost 10 bases, and 23 bases stayed unmatched. The CDR3 loop spans 19 amino acids. This CDR3 reads CASTIHRDRGYFEYPKLFF. CDR3 coding DNA: TGTGCCAGTACAATCCACCGGGACAGGGGGTACTTCGAGTATCCAAAACTGTTTTTT.

This clone was seen more than once but under ten times. The chain uses TRBV6-5 and TRBJ1-1; possibly TRBD1 for D (6 bases). This CDR3 is 12 amino acids long. The V end was cut by 6 bases, the J end by 10 bases, with 15 bases between. CDR1 and CDR2 (germline): MNHEY, SVGAGI. The CDR3 bases are TGTGCCAGCAGCCTCGGGCAGGGGATAGCTTTCTTT. It yields the protein CASSLGQGIAFF.

The CDR3 DNA is TGTGCCAGCAGGGCGGACAGTGGAAACACCATATATTTT. Translated, it gives CASRADSGNTIYF. The chain is built from TRBV2 and TRBJ1-3; D possibly corresponds to TRBD1 (6 bases). CDR1 is SNHLY, CDR2 FYNNEI, per germline. This CDR3 has 13 residues. The germline V and J ends were trimmed by 6 bases and 3 bases, with 9 bases remaining between them.

This chain uses TRBV30 with TRBJ1-5; D remains unclear. V shed 7 bases and J shed 3 bases, with 16 bases lying between them. In germline, CDR1 is GTSNPN, CDR2 SVGIG (reference sequence). This CDR3 is built from 14 residues. This chain's CDR3 is CAYGGGQNNQPQHF. In nucleotides, the CDR3 is TGTGCCTATGGAGGAGGGCAGAACAATCAGCCCCAGCATTTT.

The rearrangement joins TRBV5-1 to TRBJ1-2; 9 bases agree with TRBD1. Trimming removed 4 bases from V and 6 bases from J; junction bases left unmatched: 7. CDR1 and CDR2 from the germline V gene are SGHRS and YFSETQ. CDR3 size: 14 residues. Here the CDR3 DNA reads TGCGCCAGCAGCACTACAGGGGGCGGTGATGGCTACACCTTC. It codes for CASSTTGGGDGYTF.

This clone was observed a few times. J is TRBJ2-3 and V is TRBV11-2; D may be TRBD1 (6 bases). Trimming stripped 0 bases from V and 7 bases from J, with 20 bases between. CDR3 length: 17 residues. Germline V gene sequence: CDR1 SGHAT, CDR2 FQNNGV. Here the CDR3 reads CASSLDRGTGTRNTQYF. Here the CDR3 DNA reads TGTGCCAGCAGCTTAGATCGAGGCACAGGGACAAGGAATACGCAGTATTTT.

The chain uses TRBV28 and TRBJ2-7; D perhaps matches TRBD1 (6 bases). With 6 bases removed from V and 0 bases from J, the gap between germline ends came to 18 bases. The CDR3 runs to 16 residues. In germline, CDR1 is MDHEN, CDR2 SYDVKM. This CDR3 reads CASRPRQVLSSYEQYF. The CDR3 region has the DNA TGTGCCAGCAGACCCAGACAGGTATTGAGCTCCTACGAGCAGTACTTC. Full variable domain (rest looked up from reference TRBV28 and TRBJ2-7): DVKVTQSSRYLVKRTGEKVFLECVQDMDHENMFWYRQDPGLGLRLIYFSYDVKMKEKGDIPEGYSVSREKKERFSLILESASTNQTSMYLCASRPRQVLSSYEQYFGPGTRLTVT.

The chain employs TRBV13 and TRBJ2-7; 7 bases match TRBD1. V lost 5 bases and J lost 3; bases outside the gene matches: 1. The CDR3 covers 12 residues. Germline values: CDR1 PRHDT, CDR2 FYEKMQ (reference sequence). CDR3 bases: TGTGCCAGCAGCGGACAGGTCTACGAGCAGTACTTC. It yields the protein CASSGQVYEQYF.

This clone has only a few counts. The chain combines TRBV10-2 with TRBJ2-1; TRBD2 aligns across 13 bases. This CDR3 has 15 residues. V was pared by 5 bases and J by 4 bases, with 2 bases of the junction left unmatched. The germline V gene has CDR1 WSHSY and CDR2 SAAADI. The CDR3 nucleotides are TGCGCCAGCAGTCTACTAGCGGGAGGGTACAATGAGCAGTTCTTC. It is translated as CASSLLAGGYNEQFF.

This chain joins TRBV27 and TRBJ1-1; D unclear. From germline, CDR1 is MNHEY and CDR2 SMNVEV (reference sequence). V shed 5 bases and J shed 8 bases, with 18 bases lying between them. CDR3 size: 14 residues. The CDR3 protein is CASSEPSRAAEAFF. As DNA, the CDR3 is TGTGCCAGCAGTGAACCATCGAGGGCAGCGGAAGCTTTCTTT.